The source of this T cell receptor beta chain is a study of shared clonotypes between healthy human individuals (TCRdb year 2020). Regarding the study in general: The cohort included a few men and a couple of women between 18 and 49 years of age. Between about 0.8 and 9 billion PBMCs per donor were obtained by leukapheresis. To increase sequencing depth and limit assay-specific biases, TCR repertoire library preparation and sequencing were carried out by different laboratories using diverse techniques. To estimate repertoire size and how much clonotypes are shared between individuals, the study performed deep sequencing of blood TCR repertoires from about 5 healthy adults. For each donor, CD4 naive and CD4 memory were each given three plates, CD8 naive was given two plates, and CD8 memory was given one plate. The paper's findings and limits, for the study overall: Only blood was sampled, and tissue TCR repertoires likely differ from those in blood. Approximately 4.8% of naive CD4, roughly 3.6% of naive CD8, approximately 2.2% of memory CD4, and more than 0.35% of memory CD8 clonotypes were shared across a few donors. Rarefaction of sorted-subset datasets indicated incomplete sequencing despite the large sequencing depth. Because the study included only a small number of donors, the genetic and exposure-history diversity represented was limited. Naive subsets generally had larger estimated clonotype richness than memory subsets. Based on pairwise subsampling, the degree of clonotype sharing among donors was expected to be affected by sequencing depth. Clonotypes shared by all four sorted-subset donors showed higher generation probabilities than non-shared clonotypes.

Donors were healthy HIV-negative adults with no recently reported acute infections or vaccinations. All donors were Caucasian adults living in Nashville, Tennessee, USA. CD4+ T cells were enriched by magnetic negative selection; naive cells were then positively selected on CD45RA, and the negative fraction formed the memory subset. Blood was obtained by leukapheresis, after which PBMCs were separated by Ficoll-Histopaque density gradient centrifugation and cryopreserved in liquid nitrogen vapor phase. Analytical flow cytometry was used to check the purity and quantity of each magnetically sorted T cell population. Genomic DNA was isolated from every sorted fraction and measured by UV absorbance on a Nanodrop 2000c. Using the deep immunoSEQ assay, multiplex PCR amplified TCR CDR3 regions from genomic DNA. Extracted genomic DNA from each cell subset was spread evenly across all wells of several immunoSEQ 96-well plates, with each plate serving as a replicate. Each replicate PCR for sorted subsets received about 220 ng genomic DNA, equal to roughly 30,000 T cell genomes. The purified libraries were quantified using a Qubit 3.0 fluorometer, sized with a Bioanalyzer 2100, and then quantified again using the KAPA Library Quantification kit. Each immunoSEQ 96-well plate was sequenced on its own single-read 150-cycle Illumina NextSeq 550 flow cell. The published analysis was carried out like this. Because only junctional sequences without quality scores were contained in the immunoSEQ output, filtering matching that applied to full-length reads could not be performed. To assign V/J genes and CDR3, sequences were annotated against IMGT germline references using PyIR, a Python wrapper for IgBLAST v1.9. Reads were filtered out if the reads had weak V/J assignments (E-value above 1e-6), no CDR3, stop codons, out-of-frame junctions, or ambiguous translated residues. V3J clonotypes were defined as sequences sharing an identical inferred V gene, J gene, and CDR3 amino acid sequence. The percentage overlap between two repertoires was calculated by dividing the number of shared unique clonotypes by the size of the smaller repertoire. Repertoire richness was assessed with RTK rarefaction, the Chao1 estimator, and Recon v2.1 estimates of unobserved clonotypes. OLGA was used to compute generation probabilities for all TCRbeta clonotypes that the gDNA method yielded from a handful of donors. TCRdb's version of the immuneACCESS table is confined to in-frame rearrangements and falls short of the full clone set. An unresolved V gene accounts for under half of the shortfall where checked; the remainder is of unknown origin. The V and J calls and clone size are taken from that table; D and trimming were inferred from the DNA. For this sample there are millions of clones; 90% to 95% appear just once. The top ten clonotypes cover under 0.45% of the sample.

In regard to this clone: Its antigen is currently not known. Per-nucleotide qualities are absent, and no much larger clonotype sits a single base away.

Germline trimming: 5 bases from V, 6 bases from J; junction bases outside gene matches: 11. The CDR3 runs 15 residues from the cysteine to the phenylalanine. Kept here is only the CDR3 DNA, which spans 45 bases and is read in frame from base 1. According to the germline V gene (reference sequence), CDR1 reads LNHDA and CDR2 reads SQIVND. The sequence was collected from a young man in good health. Some clones in this sample may be carry-over from other donors' samples. Sequencing was carried out using naive CD4+ T cells from PBMCs. Explained via the paper, the cell subset or site label denotes: CD45RA+ positively selected. The chain employs TRBV19 and TRBJ2-5; TRBD1 fits 8 bases in the junction. The DNA is as follows: TGTGCCAGTAGTGCGTCAAACCAGGGGGCAAAGACCCAGTACTTC. This is translated as CASSASNQGAKTQYF.